One sample yielded the 14 T cell receptor beta chains listed below, sequenced in a study of shared clonotypes between healthy human individuals. Only in-frame clones appear in the TCRdb table, and some are missing; sequencing was by immunoSEQ multiplex PCR. The sample lists around 200,000 clones, about 93% occurring once. Source material: naive CD4+ T cells sorted from blood. Subset specified: CD45RA+ positively selected. The source is a young woman in good health.

This clone was found once. This rearrangement joins TRBV5-1 to TRBJ2-4; D is uncertain. The CDR3 length is 13 residues. The ends were cut back, 0 bases at V and 9 bases at J, with 10 bases in the middle. Germline V gives CDR1 SGHRS, CDR2 YFSETQ. The CDR3 region is CASSLDLVGIQYF. The CDR3 bases are TGCGCCAGCAGCTTGGACTTAGTCGGCATTCAGTACTTC.

The chain combines TRBV19 with TRBJ1-3; no reliable D call. Germline V gives CDR1 LNHDA, CDR2 SQIVND (reference sequence). The CDR3 extends over 15 amino acids. Trimming cost V 3 bases and J 0 bases, with 9 bases left between them. The CDR3 DNA sequence: TGTGCCAGTAGTATTCAACCGAACTCTGGAAACACCATATATTTT. Protein: CASSIQPNSGNTIYF.

The chain combines TRBV19 with TRBJ1-5, with D hard to call. Germline CDR1 and CDR2: LNHDA and SQIVND (reference sequence). The CDR3 has 15 residues. V dropped 3 bases and J dropped 0 bases, with 9 bases sitting between them. CDR3 in amino acids: CASSIGILSNQPQHF. DNA for the CDR3: TGTGCCAGTAGTATCGGGATTCTTAGCAATCAGCCCCAGCATTTT.

This rearrangement joins TRBV20-1 to TRBJ2-7; no clear D. CDR1 and CDR2 (germline): DFQATT, SNEGSKA (reference sequence). The CDR3 runs to 11 residues. Trimming pared 4 bases from V and 3 bases from J, leaving 7 bases between. The CDR3 bases are TGCAGTGCTATGGGAAGCTACGAGCAGTACTTC. It is translated as CSAMGSYEQYF.

J is TRBJ2-3 and V is TRBV11-2; the D gene is possibly TRBD2 (6 bases). The germline V and J ends were trimmed by 2 bases and 4 bases, with 13 bases remaining between them. The CDR3 covers 15 residues. CDR1 and CDR2 from the germline V gene are SGHAT and FQNNGV. The CDR3 sequence: CASSLNPRESDTQYF. As DNA, the CDR3 is TGTGCCAGCAGCTTAAATCCTCGGGAGTCAGATACGCAGTATTTT.

The gene calls are TRBV28 and TRBJ1-3; TRBD1 matches 7 bases. Germline CDR1 is MDHEN and CDR2 is SYDVKM. This CDR3 has 13 residues. V gave up 8 bases and J gave up 1 base; unmatched junction bases: 2. CDR3 DNA: TGTGCCAGCGAGACAGGGTCTGGAAACACCATATATTTT. This encodes CASETGSGNTIYF.

The chain uses TRBV5-1 and TRBJ2-2; tentative D call: TRBD2 (6 bases). This CDR3 has 13 residues. From germline, CDR1 is SGHRS and CDR2 YFSETQ. Trimming removed 4 bases from V and 7 bases from J, with 11 bases in between. In DNA, the CDR3 is TGCGCCAGCAGCCCGAGGGAGGACGGGGAGCTGTTTTTT. This gives the protein CASSPREDGELFF.

The J gene is TRBJ1-1, the V gene TRBV6-5; a weak D match, TRBD1 (5 bases). This CDR3 region has 11 residues. Germline CDR1 and CDR2: MNHEY and SVGAGI. The V end lost 11 bases, the J end lost 5 bases, and 12 bases lay between the germline ends. In DNA, the CDR3 is TGTGCCGTGACAGATAGTACTGAAGCTTTCTTT. It translates to CAVTDSTEAFF.

The rearrangement uses TRBV5-1 and TRBJ2-7, with D possibly matching TRBD1 (6 bases). The CDR3 spans 14 residues. The germline CDR1 and CDR2 sequences are SGHRS and YFSETQ. V was shortened by 4 bases and J by 5 bases, with 16 bases between the two germline ends. CDR3 sequence (DNA): TGCGCCAGCAGCCAGGACAGAATCGACGACGAGCAGTACTTC. This encodes CASSQDRIDDEQYF. The whole variable domain, remainder taken from reference TRBV5-1 and TRBJ2-7, is KAGVTQTPRYLIKTRGQQVTLSCSPISGHRSVSWYQQTPGQGLQFLFEYFSETQRNKGNFPGRFSGRQFSNSRSEMNVSTLELGDSALYLCASSQDRIDDEQYFGPGTRLTVT.

The V call is TRBV10-3, the J call TRBJ1-5, with 7 nucleotides matching TRBD1. The germline V gene has CDR1 ENHRY and CDR2 SYGVKD. With V trimmed by 10 bases and J by 3 bases, 6 bases remained unmatched. CDR3 size: 13 residues. In DNA, the CDR3 is TGTGCCACCCGGACAGGCTTCAATCAGCCCCAGCATTTT. It is translated as CATRTGFNQPQHF.

The V and J genes are TRBV28 and TRBJ2-7; 7 bases match TRBD1. Germline CDR1 is MDHEN and CDR2 is SYDVKM. CDR3 length: 15 residues. V gave up 6 bases and J gave up 3 bases; unmatched junction bases: 11. The CDR3 reads CASSPQGSMYYEQYF. CDR3 bases: TGTGCCAGCAGCCCACAGGGGAGTATGTACTACGAGCAGTACTTC.

The V gene is TRBV18, the J gene TRBJ2-5; a weak D match, TRBD1 (5 bases). The better agreement between TRBJ2-7 and the DNA end casts doubt on the J call. The CDR3 sequence is 15 residues long. Germline CDR1 and CDR2: KGHSH and LQKENI. The CDR3 loop is CASSPFSGLDYEQYF. The CDR3 DNA is TGTGCCAGCTCACCGTTTTCAGGGCTAGACTACGAGCAGTACTTC.

The V call is TRBV7-6, the J call TRBJ1-4; no clear D gene. CDR1 and CDR2 (germline): SGHVS, FNYEAQ. Trimming removed 5 bases from V and 0 bases from J, with 10 bases in between. The CDR3 has 15 amino acids. Written as DNA, the CDR3 is TGTGCCAGCAGCCTAAGGGCGGCAACTAATGAAAAACTGTTTTTT. Its translation is CASSLRAATNEKLFF.

This clone was detected once. This chain connects TRBV5-1 to TRBJ2-7, with D possibly matching TRBD2 (6 bases). CDR1 and CDR2 (germline): SGHRS, YFSETQ. The V and J ends lost 4 bases and 0 bases respectively, with 14 bases between them. The CDR3 extends over 15 amino acids. CDR3 amino acids: CASSTGLGSSYEQYF. CDR3 DNA sequence: TGCGCCAGCAGCACGGGACTGGGAAGCTCCTACGAGCAGTACTTC.